Each of the 23 T cell receptor beta chains below was sequenced from the same sample in a study of blood T cell repertoires in COVID-19. Generated by immunoSEQ multiplex PCR, the TCRdb table keeps only in-frame clones and is missing some. The data show 150,000 to 200,000 clones, with 89% seen just once and approximately 3% held by the top ten. The sequenced material came from peripheral blood. The receptors derive from a man in his 60s with acute or convalescent COVID-19.

The rearrangement joins TRBV2 to TRBJ2-3, with 7 positions matching TRBD2. Trimming took 6 bases from V and 10 from J; bases not matched to a gene: 10. The CDR3 is 13 amino acids. Germline CDR1 SNHLY, CDR2 FYNNEI. CDR3 DNA sequence: TGTGCCAGCAGGGACTCGGGGGGAGGGTCGCAGTATTTT. Protein: CASRDSGGGSQYF.

J is TRBJ2-7 and V is TRBV6-2 or TRBV6-3; 12 bases map to TRBD1. V was pared by 4 bases and J by 7 bases, with 8 bases of the junction left unmatched. The CDR3 runs 15 residues. The V gene's germline CDR1 is MNHEY and CDR2 SVGEGT. The CDR3 DNA follows: TGTGCCAGCAGTTGGGACAGGGGGCTTACGGGGGAGCAGTACTTC. Translating gives CASSWDRGLTGEQYF.

The chain recombines TRBV7-6 with TRBJ2-3, with 11 bases identical to TRBD1. J was trimmed by 5 bases and V by 4 bases; bases with no gene match: 8. Germline V gene lookup returns CDR1 SGHVS and CDR2 FNYEAQ. The CDR3 is made up of 16 amino acids. Here the CDR3 reads CASSSLAGTGGDTQYF. The CDR3 coding sequence is TGTGCCAGCAGCTCCCTCGCCGGGACAGGGGGAGATACGCAGTATTTT.

The V gene is TRBV5-4, the J gene TRBJ1-1; D remains ambiguous. Trimming removed 1 base from V and 0 bases from J, with 7 bases in between. The CDR3 length is 14 residues. Germline V gene sequence: CDR1 SGHNT, CDR2 YYREEE (reference sequence). The DNA for the CDR3 is TGTGCCAGCAGCTTGTTTCAGGTGAACACTGAAGCTTTCTTT. This translates into CASSLFQVNTEAFF.

The genes are TRBV4-1 and TRBJ2-2; weak D call: TRBD2 (6 bases). Germline V gives CDR1 MGHRA, CDR2 YSYEKL. CDR3 length equals 15 residues. V gave up 0 bases and J gave up 5 bases, with 10 bases separating them. The CDR3 nucleotides read TGCGCCAGCAGCCAAGATATCGGGGGAACCGGGGAGCTGTTTTTT. Its translation: CASSQDIGGTGELFF.

The chain links TRBV2 to TRBJ2-3, with 9 bases fitting TRBD1. V lost 6 bases and J lost 1; bases outside the gene matches: 8. Germline loops: CDR1 SNHLY, CDR2 FYNNEI. The CDR3 has 16 residues. The CDR3 here is CASSRGTGRRTDTQYF. The CDR3, as DNA: TGTGCCAGCAGCAGAGGGACAGGGCGCCGCACAGATACGCAGTATTTT.

This chain connects TRBV3-1 (or the pseudogene TRBV3-2) to TRBJ1-1; D gene uncertain. Trimming stripped 1 base from V and 5 bases from J, with 11 bases between. Germline CDR1 and CDR2: LGHDT and YNNKEL (reference sequence). CDR3 length: 14 residues. In nucleotides, the CDR3 is TGTGCCAGCAGCCAAGGCCCCCGGGTTACTGAAGCTTTCTTT. This gives the protein CASSQGPRVTEAFF.

The genes are TRBV9 and TRBJ1-2, with 8 positions matching TRBD1. After removal of 4 bases from V and 1 base from J, the junction contained 6 bases not matched to a gene. Germline-derived CDR1 and CDR2 are SGDLS and YYNGEE. The CDR3 is 15 residues long. The CDR3: CASSSWTGRNYGYTF. In DNA form, the CDR3 reads TGTGCCAGCAGCTCATGGACAGGGCGTAACTATGGCTACACCTTC.

The V call is TRBV4-3, the J call TRBJ2-1, with D maybe TRBD2 (5 bases). Germline lookup yields CDR1 LGHNA and CDR2 YSLEER. There are 17 residues in the CDR3. Trimming left V 0 bases short and J 4 bases short, with 16 bases between. Here the CDR3 reads CASSQDKDSVIYNEQFF. The CDR3 DNA reads TGCGCCAGCAGCCAAGATAAGGACTCTGTGATTTACAATGAGCAGTTCTTC.

The V gene is TRBV5-1, the J gene TRBJ2-5; 16 nucleotides agree with TRBD2. The length of the CDR3 is 17 residues. After removal of 9 bases from V and 2 bases from J, the junction contained 10 bases not matched to a gene. Germline assignment: CDR1 SGHRS and CDR2 YFSETQ. In DNA form, the CDR3 reads TGCGCCACCACTGGGACTAGCGGGGGGGCTCGGCAAGAGACCCAGTACTTC. Protein: CATTGTSGGARQETQYF.

This sequence joins TRBV5-4 and TRBJ1-2; D is undetermined. The CDR3 runs to 15 residues. V lost 0 bases, J lost 0 bases, and 9 bases lay in between. Germline CDR1 is SGHNT and CDR2 is YYREEE (reference sequence). CDR3 nucleotides: TGTGCCAGCAGCTTGGCAGGCCCGGCTAACTATGGCTACACCTTC. The encoded protein is CASSLAGPANYGYTF.

The chain links TRBV10-3 to TRBJ2-3, with TRBD1 matching 9 bases. This CDR3 comprises 16 residues. Unmatched junction bases numbered 12, after V lost 6 bases and J lost 5 bases. CDR1 is ENHRY, CDR2 SYGVKD, per germline. CDR3 loop: CAIRPSGTGSLDTQYF. The CDR3 bases are TGTGCCATCAGACCTTCCGGGACAGGGTCTTTAGATACGCAGTATTTT.

This clone was recorded a few times. The chain combines TRBV6-5 with TRBJ2-7; 10 nucleotides align to TRBD1. The V gene end was trimmed by 5 bases and the J gene end by 3 bases; junction bases not matched to a gene: 7. The germline V gene encodes CDR1 MNHEY and CDR2 SVGAGI. This CDR3 spans 15 amino acids. In nucleotides, the CDR3 is TGTGCCAGCAGTCAGGGACAGGGGACCCGCTACGAGCAGTACTTC. Translating it yields CASSQGQGTRYEQYF.

This clone was seen a few times. V is TRBV7-2 and J is TRBJ2-7; tentatively, D is TRBD1 (5 bases). CDR1 SGHTA and CDR2 FQGNSA come from the germline V gene. The V end was cut by 2 bases, the J end by 2 bases, with 13 bases between. This CDR3 contains 15 residues. CDR3 loop: CASSLSQQGTYEQYF. As DNA, the CDR3 is TGTGCCAGCAGCTTATCCCAGCAGGGAACCTACGAGCAGTACTTC. Combining the CDR3 with reference TRBV7-2 and TRBJ2-7 gives the whole variable domain GAGVSQSPSNKVTEKGKDVELRCDPISGHTALYWYRQSLGQGLEFLIYFQGNSAPDKSGLPSDRFSAERTGGSVSTLTIQRTQQEDSAVYLCASSLSQQGTYEQYFGPGTRLTVT.

V is TRBV28 and J is TRBJ1-2; D is undetermined. The germline V gene has CDR1 MDHEN and CDR2 SYDVKM. This CDR3 contains 14 residues. Trimming took 7 bases from V and 2 from J, leaving 14 bases between them. CDR3: CASKTRARNYGYTF. The CDR3 nucleotides read TGTGCCAGCAAAACTAGGGCGAGAAACTATGGCTACACCTTC.

This sequence joins TRBV6-4 and TRBJ1-6; tentative D call: TRBD1 (5 bases). CDR3 length: 15 residues. Trimming removed 6 bases from V and 6 bases from J, with 15 bases in between. Germline lookup yields CDR1 MRHNA and CDR2 SNTAGT. The CDR3 reads CASSLSPGGNSPLHF. The CDR3 DNA follows: TGTGCCAGCAGCCTCTCACCGGGGGGTAATTCACCCCTCCACTTT.

The gene calls are TRBV7-9 and TRBJ2-3; D gene unclear. Per the germline V gene, CDR1 is SEHNR and CDR2 is FQNEAQ (reference sequence). The V and J ends lost 5 bases and 3 bases respectively, with 3 bases between them. This CDR3 spans 11 amino acids. The CDR3 here is CASSLTDTQYF. The CDR3 DNA sequence: TGTGCCAGCAGCCTTACAGATACGCAGTATTTT.

The CDR3: CASSQVYVGRGVYGYTF. CDR3 sequence (DNA): TGCGCCAGCAGCCAAGTTTACGTCGGGCGGGGGGTATATGGCTACACCTTC. The chain has TRBV4-3 and TRBJ1-2, with a tentative D call TRBD1 (5 bases). The ends were cut back, 1 base at V and 5 bases at J, with 20 bases in the middle. Germline V gene data show CDR1 as LGHNA and CDR2 as YSLEER. This CDR3 is 17 amino acids long.

The chain carries TRBV5-1 and TRBJ2-3; 16 nucleotides match TRBD2. Germline V gene lookup returns CDR1 SGHRS and CDR2 YFSETQ. The CDR3 consists of 18 residues. The V segment lost 4 bases and the J segment 5 bases; nucleotides outside the gene matches: 10. Written as DNA, the CDR3 is TGCGCCAGCAGCCCCTTGGGACTAGCGGGGGGGCCTGAAGATACGCAGTATTTT. It translates to CASSPLGLAGGPEDTQYF. Together with reference TRBV5-1 and TRBJ2-3, the CDR3 gives the full variable domain: KAGVTQTPRYLIKTRGQQVTLSCSPISGHRSVSWYQQTPGQGLQFLFEYFSETQRNKGNFPGRFSGRQFSNSRSEMNVSTLELGDSALYLCASSPLGLAGGPEDTQYFGPGTRLTVL.

The V gene is TRBV4-3, the J gene TRBJ1-5; D is undetermined. Germline loops: CDR1 LGHNA, CDR2 YSLEER. The V end lost 0 bases, the J end lost 4 bases, and 10 bases lay between the germline ends. The CDR3 contains 15 residues. Here the CDR3 reads CASSQDVAGNQPQHF. CDR3 coding DNA: TGCGCCAGCAGCCAAGATGTGGCGGGGAATCAGCCCCAGCATTTT.

CDR3 protein: CASSFGGTLLFF. CDR3 nucleotide sequence: TGTGCCAGCAGTTTCGGGGGGACCCTGCTGTTCTTC. The rearrangement joins TRBV12-3 or TRBV12-4 to TRBJ2-1; TRBD2 agrees at 7 bases. V lost 3 bases to trimming and J lost 15 bases; unmatched junction nucleotides: 8. The CDR3 has 12 residues.

The rearrangement uses TRBV7-8 and TRBJ1-2; TRBD1 agrees at 8 bases. Germline CDR1 reads SGHVS; CDR2 reads FQNEAQ. Losses at the gene ends were 0 bases for V and 3 bases for J; bases not matched to a gene: 0. This CDR3 spans 14 amino acids. The CDR3 reads CASSLAGQDYGYTF. The CDR3 DNA reads as TGTGCCAGCAGCTTAGCGGGACAGGACTATGGCTACACCTTC.

This clone has just one count. This chain links TRBV9 with TRBJ2-3; possibly TRBD1 for D (5 bases). Germline CDR1 reads SGDLS; CDR2 reads YYNGEE. The ends were cut back, 3 bases at V and 0 bases at J, with 14 bases in the middle. The CDR3 has 16 amino acids. The CDR3 DNA is TGTGCCAGCAGCGACTCTTCCCGACAGAGCACAGATACGCAGTATTTT. Its translation: CASSDSSRQSTDTQYF.